What follows describes a single TCR delta chain. This CDR3 contains 19 residues. The V gene's germline CDR1 is GEAIGNYY and CDR2 EKD. V was clipped by 0 bases and J by 1 base; unmatched bases: 15. TCRdb fed the RT-PCR reads into CATT to redo clone calling. The top ten clones hold 15% to 20% of a sample with roughly 1,700 delta-chain clones, less than 0.4% of them seen once. This sample is part of a study of gamma-delta T cells after stem cell transplantation. This sequence originates from a human donor. It is not recorded whose cells these are; they may come from a transplant donor. Source material: gamma-delta T cells. The gene calls are TRDV2 and TRDJ1; 8 bases are shared with TRDD3. Here the CDR3 reads CACDTGSLLGDHFTDKLIF. CDR3 coding DNA: TGTGCCTGTGACACCGGTTCTCTGCTGGGGGACCATTTCACCGATAAACTCATCTTT.